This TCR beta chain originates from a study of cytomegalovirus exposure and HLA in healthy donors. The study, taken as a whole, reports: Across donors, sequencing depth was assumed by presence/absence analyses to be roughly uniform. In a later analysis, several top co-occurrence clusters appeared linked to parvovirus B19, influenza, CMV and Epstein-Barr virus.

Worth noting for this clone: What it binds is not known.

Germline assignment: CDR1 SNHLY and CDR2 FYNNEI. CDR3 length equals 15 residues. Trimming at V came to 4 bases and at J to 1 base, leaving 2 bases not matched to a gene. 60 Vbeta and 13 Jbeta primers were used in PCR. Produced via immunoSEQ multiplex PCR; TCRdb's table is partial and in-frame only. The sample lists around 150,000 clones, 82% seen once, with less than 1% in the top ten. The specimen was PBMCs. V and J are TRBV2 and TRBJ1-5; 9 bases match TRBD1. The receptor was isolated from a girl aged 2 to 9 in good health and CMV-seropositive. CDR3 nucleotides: TGTGCCAGCAGTGGACAGGGGGTAAGCAATCAGCCCCAGCATTTT. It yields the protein CASSGQGVSNQPQHF.